These T cell receptor beta chains were read from a single sample in a study of blood T cell repertoires in COVID-19. Produced via immunoSEQ multiplex PCR; TCRdb's table is partial and in-frame only. In the table there are fewer than 120,000 clones, around nine tenths of which are singletons. The source material was peripheral blood. The source is a human donor in a cohort sampled during active COVID-19. CDR3s include the opening cysteine and the closing phenylalanine or tryptophan. A D gene is named only where the DNA matches it firmly. Size is omitted from some rows. Given values are once, few, many or a class for expanded clones.

TRBD1	TRBV28	.	TRBJ2-7	TGTGCCAGCAGTTTATCCCCCAACAGGGGGTCAACCTACGAGCAGTACTTC	CASSLSPNRGSTYEQYF
TRBD1	TRBV27	.	TRBJ1-1	TGTGCCAGCAGGAAACCTTCGACAGGGGGCACCACTGAAGCTTTCTTT	CASRKPSTGGTTEAFF
.	TRBV5-1	.	TRBJ2-6	TGCGCCAGCAGCTCGGAGGTCGGGGCCAACGTCCTGACTTTC	CASSSEVGANVLTF
TRBD1	TRBV19	.	TRBJ2-5	TGTGCCAGTAGTATAACAGGGGGGATCCAAGAGACCCAGTACTTC	CASSITGGIQETQYF
.	TRBV19	.	TRBJ2-5	TGTGCCAGTACCATATGGGGGCGGATGTCTGCCGCCACGACCCAGTACTTC	CASTIWGRMSAATTQYF
TRBD2	TRBV13	.	TRBJ2-3	TGTGCCAGCAGCTCCGGGGGGGATACGCAGTATTTT	CASSSGGDTQYF
TRBD2	TRBV6-5	.	TRBJ2-7	TGTGCCAGCACGGGGGGAGTCCCCTACGAGCAGTACTTC	CASTGGVPYEQYF
TRBD1	TRBV28	.	TRBJ1-1	TGTGCCAGCTCCCAGAGTCAGGGGGCAGAAGCTTTCTTT	CASSQSQGAEAFF
TRBD1	TRBV19	.	TRBJ1-6	TGTGCCAGTAGCATACCCGGGACAGCTTCACCCCTCCACTTT	CASSIPGTASPLHF
.	TRBV20-1	.	TRBJ1-2	TGCAGCCCCCAAGACTCTTATGGCTACACCTTC	CSPQDSYGYTF
TRBD2	TRBV7-3	.	TRBJ2-1	TGTGCCAGCAGCTTATTTGGGGGGGAGTCCTACAATGAGCAGTTCTTC	CASSLFGGESYNEQFF
.	TRBV5-4	once	TRBJ1-1	TGTGCCAGCAGCCTCTCGACAGTTATGGGGAACACTGAAGCTTTCTTT	CASSLSTVMGNTEAFF
TRBD1	TRBV30	.	TRBJ2-7	TGTGCCTGGAGTGCGGGACAGGGGGCCTACGAGCAGTACTTC	CAWSAGQGAYEQYF
.	TRBV3-1/TRBV3-2	.	TRBJ1-1	TGTGCCAGCAGCCAAGGAGGGGGTGAAGCTTTCTTT	CASSQGGGEAFF
.	TRBV19	.	TRBJ2-6	TGTGCCAGTAGTATACAGGGACACTCTGGGGCCAACGTCCTGACTTTC	CASSIQGHSGANVLTF
.	TRBV11-1	.	TRBJ2-7	TGTGCCAGCAGCTTAAGCAGGGCCTACTCCTACGAGCAGTACTTC	CASSLSRAYSYEQYF
.	TRBV11-3	.	TRBJ1-1	TGTGCCAGCAGCTTTTCCGGGGTGAACACTGAAGCTTTCTTT	CASSFSGVNTEAFF
.	TRBV5-6	.	TRBJ2-7	TGTGCCAGCAGCTTCAACTCCTACGAGCAGTACTTC	CASSFNSYEQYF
TRBD1	TRBV15	.	TRBJ1-4	TGTGCCACCAGCAGGGGAAGAATCCCGGGACAGCGAAATGAAAAACTGTTTTTT	CATSRGRIPGQRNEKLFF
.	TRBV30	.	TRBJ2-7	TGTGCCTCAAGAGATACAGGGCCCTACGAGCAGTACTTC	CASRDTGPYEQYF
TRBD1	TRBV7-3	.	TRBJ1-1	TGTGCCAGCAGCTCACAGGGGCTCCCTGAAGCTTTCTTT	CASSSQGLPEAFF
TRBD2	TRBV7-9	.	TRBJ2-7	TGTGCCAGCAGCTCTCCGGGACTAGCGGGGGGGACCTACGAGCAGTACTTC	CASSSPGLAGGTYEQYF
TRBD1	TRBV7-8	.	TRBJ2-1	TGTGCCAGCAGCAGCGGACAGGGGATAGTTGAGCAGTTCTTC	CASSSGQGIVEQFF
.	TRBV5-3	.	TRBJ2-3	TGTGCCAGAAGCTTGTATGGCGGGGAGACAGTGGATACGCAGTATTTT	CARSLYGGETVDTQYF
.	TRBV27	.	TRBJ2-2	TGTGCCAGCAGTTTAGTCAGGGGCACGGGCACCGGGGAGCTGTTTTTT	CASSLVRGTGTGELFF
.	TRBV28	.	TRBJ1-6	TGTGCCAGCAGAAACACAGGGAATAATTCACCCCTCCACTTT	CASRNTGNNSPLHF
TRBD1	TRBV11-1	.	TRBJ2-7	TGTGCCAGCAGCCGGACAGGGAGTTACGAGCAGTACTTC	CASSRTGSYEQYF
TRBD1	TRBV6-2/TRBV6-3	.	TRBJ1-2	TGTGCCAGCAGTCCCCGGACAGGGGCGTTGCATGGCTACACCTTC	CASSPRTGALHGYTF
.	TRBV6-5	.	TRBJ1-4	TGTGCCAGCAGTTACCAACCTGGGAGAAATGAAAAACTGTTTTTT	CASSYQPGRNEKLFF
TRBD2	TRBV6-5	.	TRBJ2-5	TGTGCCAGCAGCTGGACTAGCGGGAGAGGGGAGACCCAGTACTTC	CASSWTSGRGETQYF
TRBD2	TRBV6-1	.	TRBJ2-5	TGTGCCAGCAGTGACGGAGCGGGGCCACAAGAGACCCAGTACTTC	CASSDGAGPQETQYF
TRBD2	TRBV7-9	.	TRBJ2-1	TGTGCCAGCACCACGGGTAGCGGGGTGTACAATGAGCAGTTCTTC	CASTTGSGVYNEQFF
TRBD2	TRBV12-3/TRBV12-4	.	TRBJ2-7	TGTGCCATCCTAGCGGGAGGCACATACGAGCAGTACTTC	CAILAGGTYEQYF
.	TRBV20-1	.	TRBJ2-3	TGCAGTGCTAGTTTTGTCCAATCCACTAGCACAGATACGCAGTATTTT	CSASFVQSTSTDTQYF
.	TRBV13	.	TRBJ2-2	TGTGCCAGCAGCTTATTCGTCACCGGGGAGCTGTTTTTT	CASSLFVTGELFF
.	TRBV6-5	.	TRBJ1-2	TGTGCCAGCAGTTACTCGTCACAGGGTTATGGCTACACCTTC	CASSYSSQGYGYTF
.	TRBV6-5	.	TRBJ1-5	TGTGCCAGCAGTCCACAGGGCGCCCGGCCCCAGCATTTT	CASSPQGARPQHF
TRBD2	TRBV6-4	.	TRBJ2-1	TGTGCCAGCAGTGACTCAGCGGGATCCTACAATGAGCAGTTCTTC	CASSDSAGSYNEQFF
.	TRBV7-2	.	TRBJ1-5	TGTGCCAGCAGCTTATGGGAGGGTCAGCCCCAGCATTTT	CASSLWEGQPQHF
TRBD2	TRBV19	.	TRBJ2-7	TGTGCCAGTAGTATAGCGGCTAGCGGGGGCACCTACGAGCAGTACTTC	CASSIAASGGTYEQYF
TRBD2	TRBV27	.	TRBJ2-7	TGTGCCAGCAGTTCGACTGTGGCGGGGGGGCCCTACGAGCAGTACTTC	CASSSTVAGGPYEQYF
.	TRBV4-3	.	TRBJ1-2	TGCGCCAGCAGCCAAGACAGGACACCTCTGGCTGGCTACACCTTC	CASSQDRTPLAGYTF
.	TRBV7-9	.	TRBJ2-1	TGTGCCAGCAGCCCTACGGTCCGCAATGAGCAGTTCTTC	CASSPTVRNEQFF
TRBD2	TRBV24-1	.	TRBJ2-3	TGTGCCACCAGTGATTCACTAGCGGGTGAGCGGGGAGATACGCAGTATTTT	CATSDSLAGERGDTQYF
.	TRBV11-2	.	TRBJ2-5	TGTGCCAGCAGCTTAGACGGAGCGGCCTCACAAGAGACCCAGTACTTC	CASSLDGAASQETQYF
.	TRBV10-3	.	TRBJ1-5	TGTGCCATCAGTGAGGGGGGGGGTAGCCAGCCCCAGCATTTT	CAISEGGGSQPQHF
TRBD1	TRBV7-9	.	TRBJ2-2	TGTGCCGCTGGACAGGACGCGAACACCGGGGAGCTGTTTTTT	CAAGQDANTGELFF
.	TRBV4-3	.	TRBJ1-3	TGCGCCAGCAGCCAAGACAGGCCTGGAAACACCATATATTTT	CASSQDRPGNTIYF
TRBD2	TRBV10-3	.	TRBJ2-3	TGTGCCATCAGAGCTAGCGGGGCTACCACAGATACGCAGTATTTT	CAIRASGATTDTQYF
.	TRBV12-5	.	TRBJ1-3	TGTGCTAGTGGTCCCGAGTACAGAGTAGAAACTGGAAACACCATATATTTT	CASGPEYRVETGNTIYF
TRBD1	TRBV7-6	.	TRBJ2-7	TGTGCCAGCAGCTTATGGGGGGACAGGCGAAGGAGCTCCTACGAGCAGTACTTC	CASSLWGDRRRSSYEQYF
.	TRBV6-1	.	TRBJ1-5	TGTGCCAGCAGTGCGTACGTTGGGAGCGGCAATCAGCCCCAGCATTTT	CASSAYVGSGNQPQHF